This T cell receptor (beta chain) originates from a study of T cells in Graves' hyperthyroidism and ophthalmopathy. About the research overall: Sampling of peripheral blood happened at initial diagnosis, prior to any treatment.

CDR1 is DFQATT and CDR2 is SNEGSKA in the germline V gene (reference sequence). The CDR3 has 18 residues. J gave up 2 bases and V 3 bases, and 16 bases lay outside the gene matches. TCR beta CDR3 regions were amplified from RNA. The study used the HTBI primer set for a first-round RT-PCR of the TCR CDR3. TCRdb re-called the multiplex PCR reads with MiXCR, one entry per CDR3 protein. The data show some 200,000 distinct CDR3 sequences, about 15% seen once. Source material: blood. The V and J genes are TRBV20-1 and TRBJ2-7; TRBD2 matches at 10 bases. The source is a woman in her 50s with Graves' hyperthyroidism. The CDR3 DNA is TGCAGTGCTAGGATCCCTCAGCGGGAGGGTCCCCTCCCCTACGAGCAGTACTTC. Residues: CSARIPQREGPLPYEQYF.